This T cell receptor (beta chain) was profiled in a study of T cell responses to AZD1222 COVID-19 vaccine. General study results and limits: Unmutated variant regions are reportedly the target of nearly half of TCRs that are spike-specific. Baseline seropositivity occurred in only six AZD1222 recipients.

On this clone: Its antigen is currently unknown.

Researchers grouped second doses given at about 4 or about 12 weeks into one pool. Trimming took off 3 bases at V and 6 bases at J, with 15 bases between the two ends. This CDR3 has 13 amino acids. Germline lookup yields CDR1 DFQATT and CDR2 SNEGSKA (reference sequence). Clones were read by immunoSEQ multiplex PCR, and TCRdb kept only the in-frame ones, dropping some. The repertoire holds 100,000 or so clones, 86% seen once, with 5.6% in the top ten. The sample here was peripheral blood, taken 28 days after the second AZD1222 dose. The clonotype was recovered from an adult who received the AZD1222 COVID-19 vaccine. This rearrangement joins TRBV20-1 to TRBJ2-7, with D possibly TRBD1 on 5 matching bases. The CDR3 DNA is TGCAGTGCTAGTAGGGCAGGGTTGGGCGAGCAGTACTTC. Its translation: CSASRAGLGEQYF.